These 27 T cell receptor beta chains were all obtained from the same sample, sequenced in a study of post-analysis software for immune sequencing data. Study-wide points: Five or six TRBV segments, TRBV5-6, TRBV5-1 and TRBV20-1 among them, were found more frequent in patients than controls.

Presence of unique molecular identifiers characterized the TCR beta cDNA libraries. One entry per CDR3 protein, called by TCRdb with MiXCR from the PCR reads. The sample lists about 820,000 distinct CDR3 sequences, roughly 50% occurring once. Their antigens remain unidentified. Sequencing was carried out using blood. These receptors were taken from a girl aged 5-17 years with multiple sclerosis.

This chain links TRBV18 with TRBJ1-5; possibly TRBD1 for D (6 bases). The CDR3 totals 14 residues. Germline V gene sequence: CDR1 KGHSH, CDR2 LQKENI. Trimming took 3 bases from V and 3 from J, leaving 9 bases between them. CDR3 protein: CASSPQGNNQPQHF. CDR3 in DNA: TGTGCCAGCTCACCTCAGGGGAACAATCAGCCCCAGCATTTT.

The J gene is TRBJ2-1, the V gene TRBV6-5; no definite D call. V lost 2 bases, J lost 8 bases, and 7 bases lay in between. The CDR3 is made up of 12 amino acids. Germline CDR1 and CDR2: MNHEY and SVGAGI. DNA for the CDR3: TGTGCCAGCAGTTACGGTACCCATGAGCAGTTCTTC. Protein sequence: CASSYGTHEQFF.

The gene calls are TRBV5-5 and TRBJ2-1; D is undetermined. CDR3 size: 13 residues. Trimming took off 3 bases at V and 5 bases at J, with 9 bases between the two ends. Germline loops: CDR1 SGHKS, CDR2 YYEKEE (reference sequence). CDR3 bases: TGTGCCAGCAGCTGGTCGCAGAACAATGAGCAGTTCTTC. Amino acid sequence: CASSWSQNNEQFF.

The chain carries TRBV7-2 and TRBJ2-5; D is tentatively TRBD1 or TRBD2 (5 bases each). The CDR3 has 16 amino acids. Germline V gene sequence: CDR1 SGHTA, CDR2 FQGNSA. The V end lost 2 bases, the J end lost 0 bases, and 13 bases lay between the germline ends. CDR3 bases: TGTGCCAGCAGCTTACCGCTAGCAGGGTACCAAGAGACCCAGTACTTC. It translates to CASSLPLAGYQETQYF.

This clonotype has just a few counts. CDR3 nucleotide sequence: TGTGCCAGCAGCTTACGAGGACTAAGCTCCTACGAGCAGTACTTC. It translates to CASSLRGLSSYEQYF. The chain carries TRBV14 and TRBJ2-7; possibly TRBD2 for D (6 bases). Germline loops: CDR1 SGHDN, CDR2 FVKESK. V lost 5 bases and J lost 0, with 14 bases in between. The CDR3 covers 15 residues.

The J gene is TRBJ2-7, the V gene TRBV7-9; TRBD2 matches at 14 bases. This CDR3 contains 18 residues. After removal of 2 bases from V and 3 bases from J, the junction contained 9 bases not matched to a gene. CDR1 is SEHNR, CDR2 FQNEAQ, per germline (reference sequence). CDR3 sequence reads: CASSLPTGLAGDFYEQYF. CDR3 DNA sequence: TGTGCCAGCAGCTTACCGACGGGACTAGCGGGAGACTTCTACGAGCAGTACTTC.

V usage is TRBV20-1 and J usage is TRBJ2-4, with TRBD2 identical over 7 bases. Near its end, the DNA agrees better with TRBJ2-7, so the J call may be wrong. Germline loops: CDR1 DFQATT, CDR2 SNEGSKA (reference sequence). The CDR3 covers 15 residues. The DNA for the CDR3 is TGCAGTGCTAGAGATCGGCGGGGGAGTCCCTACGAGCAGTACTTC. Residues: CSARDRRGSPYEQYF.

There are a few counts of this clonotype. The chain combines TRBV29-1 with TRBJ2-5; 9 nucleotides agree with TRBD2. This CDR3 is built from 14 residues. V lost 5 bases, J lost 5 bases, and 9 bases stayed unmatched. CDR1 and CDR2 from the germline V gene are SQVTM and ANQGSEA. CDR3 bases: TGCAGCGTTCGCGAAGCGGGAGGTTTGGAGACCCAGTACTTC. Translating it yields CSVREAGGLETQYF.

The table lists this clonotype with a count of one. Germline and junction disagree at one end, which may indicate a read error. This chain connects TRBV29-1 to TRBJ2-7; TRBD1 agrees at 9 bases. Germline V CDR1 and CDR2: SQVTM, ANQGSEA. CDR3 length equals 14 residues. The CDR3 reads CSVLGTGLSYEQCF. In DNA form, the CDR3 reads TGCAGCGTTCTAGGGACAGGGTTAAGCTACGAGCAGTGCTTC.

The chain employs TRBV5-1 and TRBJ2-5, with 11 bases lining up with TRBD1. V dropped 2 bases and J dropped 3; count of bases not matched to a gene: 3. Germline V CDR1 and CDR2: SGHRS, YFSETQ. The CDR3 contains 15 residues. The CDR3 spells CASSFRDRGEETQYF. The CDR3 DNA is TGCGCCAGCAGCTTCCGGGACAGGGGGGAAGAGACCCAGTACTTC. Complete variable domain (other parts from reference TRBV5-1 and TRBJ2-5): KAGVTQTPRYLIKTRGQQVTLSCSPISGHRSVSWYQQTPGQGLQFLFEYFSETQRNKGNFPGRFSGRQFSNSRSEMNVSTLELGDSALYLCASSFRDRGEETQYFGPGTRLLVL.

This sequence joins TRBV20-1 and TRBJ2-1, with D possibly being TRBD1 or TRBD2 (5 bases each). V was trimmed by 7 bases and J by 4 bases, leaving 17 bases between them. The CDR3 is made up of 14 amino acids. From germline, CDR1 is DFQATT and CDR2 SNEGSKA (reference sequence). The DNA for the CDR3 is TGCAGTGGGAGAGGGGCACAAGCGTACAATGAGCAGTTCTTC. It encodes CSGRGAQAYNEQFF.

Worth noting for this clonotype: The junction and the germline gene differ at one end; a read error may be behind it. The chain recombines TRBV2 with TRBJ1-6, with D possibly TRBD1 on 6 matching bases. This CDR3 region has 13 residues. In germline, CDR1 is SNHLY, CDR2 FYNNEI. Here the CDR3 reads CASKGHGNSPLHF. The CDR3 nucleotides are TGCGCCAGCAAGGGACACGGGAATTCACCCCTCCACTTT.

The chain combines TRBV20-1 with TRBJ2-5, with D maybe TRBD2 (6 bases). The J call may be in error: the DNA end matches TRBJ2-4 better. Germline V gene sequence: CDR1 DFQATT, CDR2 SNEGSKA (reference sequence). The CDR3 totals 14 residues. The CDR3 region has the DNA TGCAGTGCCCCACGGAGGGGCGCGGGAAACATTCAGTACTTC. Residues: CSAPRRGAGNIQYF.

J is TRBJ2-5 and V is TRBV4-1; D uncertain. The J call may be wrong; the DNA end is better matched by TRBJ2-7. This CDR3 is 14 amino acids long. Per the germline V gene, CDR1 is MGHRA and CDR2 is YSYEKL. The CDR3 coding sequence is TGCGCCAGCAGCCAAACAGAATATTACTACGAGCAGTACTTC. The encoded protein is CASSQTEYYYEQYF.

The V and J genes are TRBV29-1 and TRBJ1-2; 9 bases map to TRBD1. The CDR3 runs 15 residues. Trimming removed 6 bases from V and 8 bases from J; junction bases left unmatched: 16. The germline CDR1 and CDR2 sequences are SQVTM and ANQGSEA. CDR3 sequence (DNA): TGCAGCGTCCTTAACCCGGGACAGGGAAATGGAGGCTACACCTTC. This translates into CSVLNPGQGNGGYTF.

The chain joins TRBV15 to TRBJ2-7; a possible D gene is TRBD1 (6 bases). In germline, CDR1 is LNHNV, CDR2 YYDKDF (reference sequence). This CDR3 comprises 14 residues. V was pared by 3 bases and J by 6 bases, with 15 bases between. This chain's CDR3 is CATSRALTGSEQYF. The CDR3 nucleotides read TGTGCCACCAGCAGGGCCCTGACAGGCTCCGAGCAGTACTTC.

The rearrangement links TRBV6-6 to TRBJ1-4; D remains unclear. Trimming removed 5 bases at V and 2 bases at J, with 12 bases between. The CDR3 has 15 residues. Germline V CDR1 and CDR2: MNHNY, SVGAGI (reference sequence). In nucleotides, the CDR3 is TGTGCCAGCAGTACCCAACAGCTTACTAATGAAAAACTGTTTTTT. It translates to CASSTQQLTNEKLFF.

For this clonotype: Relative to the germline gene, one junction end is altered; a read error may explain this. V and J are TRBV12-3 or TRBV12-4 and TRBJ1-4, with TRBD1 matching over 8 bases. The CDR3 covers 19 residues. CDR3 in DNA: TGTGCCAGCAGTTTATATATGGGGGGCAGGGGGCAGGTTAATGAGAAACTGTTTTTT. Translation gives CASSLYMGGRGQVNEKLFF.

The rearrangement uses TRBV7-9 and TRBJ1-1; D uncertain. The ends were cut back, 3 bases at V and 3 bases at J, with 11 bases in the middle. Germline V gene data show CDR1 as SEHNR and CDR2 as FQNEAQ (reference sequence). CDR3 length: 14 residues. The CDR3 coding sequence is TGTGCCAGCAGCTTGCGCGACGGCTACACTGAAGCTTTCTTT. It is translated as CASSLRDGYTEAFF.

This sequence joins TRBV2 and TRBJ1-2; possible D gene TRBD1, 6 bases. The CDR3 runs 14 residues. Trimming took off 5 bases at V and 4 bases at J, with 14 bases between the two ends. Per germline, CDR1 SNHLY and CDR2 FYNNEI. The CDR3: CASSKQGEGYGYTF. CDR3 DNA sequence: TGTGCCAGCAGTAAACAGGGAGAAGGCTATGGCTACACCTTC.

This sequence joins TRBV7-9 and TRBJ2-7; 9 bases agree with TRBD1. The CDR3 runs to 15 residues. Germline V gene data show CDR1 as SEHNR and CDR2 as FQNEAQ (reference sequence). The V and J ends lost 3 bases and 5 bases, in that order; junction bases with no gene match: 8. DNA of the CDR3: TGTGCCAGCAGCTTCAACCCGGGACAGGGCCACGAGCAGTACTTC. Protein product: CASSFNPGQGHEQYF.

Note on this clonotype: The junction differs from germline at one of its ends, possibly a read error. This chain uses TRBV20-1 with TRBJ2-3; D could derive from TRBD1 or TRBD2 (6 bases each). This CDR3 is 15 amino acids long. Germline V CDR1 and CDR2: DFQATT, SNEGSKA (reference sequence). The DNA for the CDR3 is TGCAGTGCTAGAGAGTTCCGGGGGCTATCAGATACGCGGTATTTT. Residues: CSAREFRGLSDTRYF.

Here the CDR3 DNA reads TGTGCCAGCAGCCAAGTTCGGGGGTTGAGAGGACCCAATGAGCAGTTCTTC. Its protein is CASSQVRGLRGPNEQFF. This chain uses TRBV14 with TRBJ2-1; D perhaps matches TRBD2 (6 bases). Germline V lookup: CDR1 SGHDN, CDR2 FVKESK. Trimming shortened V by 1 base and J by 6 bases, and 19 bases separated the two germline ends. This CDR3 has 17 residues.

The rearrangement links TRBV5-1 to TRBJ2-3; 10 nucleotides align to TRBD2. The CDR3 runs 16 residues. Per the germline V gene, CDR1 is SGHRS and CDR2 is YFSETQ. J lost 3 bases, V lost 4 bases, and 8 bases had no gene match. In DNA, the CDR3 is TGCGCCAGCAGCCCCGAAGGACTAGCGGCTACAGATACGCAGTATTTT. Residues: CASSPEGLAATDTQYF.

The chain's CDR3 is CASSARGLSGETQYF. The CDR3 DNA follows: TGTGCCAGCAGCGCCCGGGGCCTCAGCGGGGAGACCCAGTACTTC. The chain uses TRBV7-9 and TRBJ2-5; the D gene is possibly TRBD2 (6 bases). Between the trimmed V and J ends, which lost 5 bases and 5 bases, there was a span of 18 bases. In germline, CDR1 is SEHNR, CDR2 FQNEAQ (reference sequence). The CDR3 has 15 residues.

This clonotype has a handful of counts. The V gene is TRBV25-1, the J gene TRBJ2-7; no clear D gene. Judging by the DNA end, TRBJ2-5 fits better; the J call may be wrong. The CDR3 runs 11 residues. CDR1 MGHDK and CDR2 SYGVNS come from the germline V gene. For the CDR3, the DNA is TGTGCCAGCAGTGGTTGGGGGACCCAGTACTTC. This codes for CASSGWGTQYF.

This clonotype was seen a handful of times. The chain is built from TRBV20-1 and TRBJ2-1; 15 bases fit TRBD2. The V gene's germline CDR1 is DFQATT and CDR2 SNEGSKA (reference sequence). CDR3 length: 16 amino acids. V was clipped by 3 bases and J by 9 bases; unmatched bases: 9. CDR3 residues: CSARPRTSGRASEQFF. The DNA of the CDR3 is TGCAGTGCTAGGCCCCGGACTAGCGGGAGGGCCAGTGAGCAGTTCTTC.